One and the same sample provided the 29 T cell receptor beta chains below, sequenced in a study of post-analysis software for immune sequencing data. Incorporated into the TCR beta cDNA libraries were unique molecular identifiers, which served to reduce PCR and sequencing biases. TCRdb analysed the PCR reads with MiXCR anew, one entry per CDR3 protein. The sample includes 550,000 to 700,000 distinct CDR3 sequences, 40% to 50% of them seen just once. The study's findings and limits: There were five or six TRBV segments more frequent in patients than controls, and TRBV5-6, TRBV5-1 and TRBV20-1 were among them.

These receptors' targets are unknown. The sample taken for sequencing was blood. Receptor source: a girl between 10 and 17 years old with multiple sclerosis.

The CDR3 DNA sequence: TGTGCCAGCTCCGACCATCTAGCCAAAAACATTCAGTACTTC. It specifies CASSDHLAKNIQYF. The chain couples TRBV2 to TRBJ2-4; D is undetermined. V was pared by 8 bases and J by 0 bases, with 11 bases between. There are 14 residues in the CDR3. Per germline, CDR1 SNHLY and CDR2 FYNNEI.

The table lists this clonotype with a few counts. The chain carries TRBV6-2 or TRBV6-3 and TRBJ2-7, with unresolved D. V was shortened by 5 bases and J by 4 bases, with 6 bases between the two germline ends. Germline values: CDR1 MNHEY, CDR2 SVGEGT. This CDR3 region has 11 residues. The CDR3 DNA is TGTGCCAGCAGTCAAAAATACGAGCAGTACTTC. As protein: CASSQKYEQYF.

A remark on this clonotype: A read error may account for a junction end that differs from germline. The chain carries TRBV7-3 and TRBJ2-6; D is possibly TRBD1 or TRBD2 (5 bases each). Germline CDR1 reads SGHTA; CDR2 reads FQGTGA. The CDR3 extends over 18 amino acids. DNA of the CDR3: TGTGCCAGCAGCGTAACCGGGACGGCCTTCTCTGGGGCCAACGTCCTGACTTTC. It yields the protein CASSVTGTAFSGANVLTF.

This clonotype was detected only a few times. CDR3 in amino acids: CASSPSSGGAGNEQFF. The CDR3 nucleotides read TGTGCCAGCAGCCCCTCTAGCGGGGGGGCCGGGAATGAGCAGTTCTTC. The chain has TRBV7-3 and TRBJ2-1; TRBD2 matches 12 bases. The CDR3 spans 16 residues. CDR1 and CDR2 from the germline V gene are SGHTA and FQGTGA. V was pared by 5 bases and J by 7 bases, with 9 bases of the junction left unmatched.

The chain's CDR3 is CSARGGNLVYNSPLHF. Here the CDR3 DNA reads TGCAGTGCTAGAGGCGGAAATCTAGTCTATAATTCACCCCTCCACTTT. The chain joins TRBV20-1 to TRBJ1-6, with D unclear. The ends were cut back, 1 base at V and 3 bases at J, with 13 bases in the middle. The germline V gene has CDR1 DFQATT and CDR2 SNEGSKA (reference sequence). This CDR3 contains 16 residues.

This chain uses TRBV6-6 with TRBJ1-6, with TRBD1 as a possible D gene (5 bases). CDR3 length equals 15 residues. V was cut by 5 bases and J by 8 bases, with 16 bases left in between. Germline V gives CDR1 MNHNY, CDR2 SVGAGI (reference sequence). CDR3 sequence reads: CASSLLGGGDSPLHF. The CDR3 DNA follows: TGTGCCAGCAGTCTCCTTGGCGGGGGTGATTCACCCCTCCACTTT.

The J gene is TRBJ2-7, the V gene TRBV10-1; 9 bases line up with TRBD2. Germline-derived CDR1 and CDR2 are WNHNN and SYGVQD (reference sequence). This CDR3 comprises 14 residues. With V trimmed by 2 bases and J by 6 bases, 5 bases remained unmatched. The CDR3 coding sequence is TGCGCCAGCAGTGAGATTGCGGGAGGGCCCGAGCAGTACTTC. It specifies CASSEIAGGPEQYF.

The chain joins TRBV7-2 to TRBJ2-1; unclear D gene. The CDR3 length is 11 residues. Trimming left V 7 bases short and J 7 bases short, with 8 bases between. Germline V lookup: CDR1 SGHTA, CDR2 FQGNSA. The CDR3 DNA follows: TGTGCCAGCACCGCGATAAATGAGCAGTTCTTC. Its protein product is CASTAINEQFF.

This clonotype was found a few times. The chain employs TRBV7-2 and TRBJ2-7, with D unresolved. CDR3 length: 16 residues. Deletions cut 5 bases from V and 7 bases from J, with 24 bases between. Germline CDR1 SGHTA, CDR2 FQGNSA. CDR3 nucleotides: TGTGCCAGCAGCCCTCCGGGCGCTTTCGGAGTTCGGGAGCAGTACTTC. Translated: CASSPPGAFGVREQYF.

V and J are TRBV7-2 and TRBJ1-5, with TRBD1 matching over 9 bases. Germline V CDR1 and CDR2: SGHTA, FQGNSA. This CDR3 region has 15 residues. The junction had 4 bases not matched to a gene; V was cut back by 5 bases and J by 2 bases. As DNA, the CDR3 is TGTGCCAGCAGCACGCGGGACAGGGGCAATCAGCCCCAGCATTTT. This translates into CASSTRDRGNQPQHF.

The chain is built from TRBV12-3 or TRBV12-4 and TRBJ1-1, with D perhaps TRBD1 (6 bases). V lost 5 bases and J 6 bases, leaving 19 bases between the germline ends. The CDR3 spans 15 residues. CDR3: CASSAKTTGKPEAFF. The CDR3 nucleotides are TGTGCCAGCAGTGCCAAGACGACAGGCAAACCTGAAGCTTTCTTT.

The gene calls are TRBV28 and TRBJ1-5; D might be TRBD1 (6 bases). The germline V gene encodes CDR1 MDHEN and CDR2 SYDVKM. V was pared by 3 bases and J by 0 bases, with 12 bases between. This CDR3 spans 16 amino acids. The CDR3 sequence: CASSLWDIGSNQPQHF. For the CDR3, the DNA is TGTGCCAGCAGTTTGTGGGACATCGGTAGCAATCAGCCCCAGCATTTT.

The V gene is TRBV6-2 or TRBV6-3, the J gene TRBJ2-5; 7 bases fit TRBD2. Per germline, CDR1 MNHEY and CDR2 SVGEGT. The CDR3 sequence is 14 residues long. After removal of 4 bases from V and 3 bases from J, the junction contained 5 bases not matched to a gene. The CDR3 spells CASSSSTSEETQYF. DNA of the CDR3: TGTGCCAGCAGTTCCTCTACTAGCGAAGAGACCCAGTACTTC.

The CDR3 DNA is TGCGCCAGCAGCCCAATCCTCGGGAGCGGCGGAGCTTTCTTT. Its protein product is CASSPILGSGGAFF. The rearrangement uses TRBV5-1 and TRBJ1-1; no firm D call. From germline, CDR1 is SGHRS and CDR2 YFSETQ. V was trimmed by 4 bases and J by 10 bases, leaving 20 bases between them. The CDR3 sequence is 14 residues long.

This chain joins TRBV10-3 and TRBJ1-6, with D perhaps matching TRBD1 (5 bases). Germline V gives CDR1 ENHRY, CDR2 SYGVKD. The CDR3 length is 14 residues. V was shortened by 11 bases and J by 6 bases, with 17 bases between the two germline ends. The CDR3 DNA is TGTGCCGTCTCGACGGGGACTTTTAATTCACCCCTCCACTTT. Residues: CAVSTGTFNSPLHF.

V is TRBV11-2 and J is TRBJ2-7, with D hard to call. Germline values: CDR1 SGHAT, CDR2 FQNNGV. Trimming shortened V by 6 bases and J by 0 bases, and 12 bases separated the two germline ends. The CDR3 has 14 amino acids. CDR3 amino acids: CASRTPWTSYEQYF. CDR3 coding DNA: TGTGCCAGCAGGACTCCCTGGACCTCCTACGAGCAGTACTTC. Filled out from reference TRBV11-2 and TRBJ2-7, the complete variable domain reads EAGVAQSPRYKIIEKRQSVAFWCNPISGHATLYWYQQILGQGPKLLIQFQNNGVVDDSQLPKDRFSAERLKGVDSTLKIQPAKLEDSAVYLCASRTPWTSYEQYFGPGTRLTVT.

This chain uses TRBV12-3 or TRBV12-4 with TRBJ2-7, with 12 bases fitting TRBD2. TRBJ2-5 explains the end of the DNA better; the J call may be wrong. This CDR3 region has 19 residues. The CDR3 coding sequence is TGTGCCAGCAGCCTAATGTTGGGACTAGCGGGTGGGGCGCAAGAGACCCAGTACTTC. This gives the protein CASSLMLGLAGGAQETQYF.

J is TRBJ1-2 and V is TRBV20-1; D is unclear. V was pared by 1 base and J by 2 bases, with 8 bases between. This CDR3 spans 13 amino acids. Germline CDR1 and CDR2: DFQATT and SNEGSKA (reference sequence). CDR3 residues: CSARGGNNYGYTF. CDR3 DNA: TGCAGTGCTAGAGGCGGGAACAACTATGGCTACACCTTC.

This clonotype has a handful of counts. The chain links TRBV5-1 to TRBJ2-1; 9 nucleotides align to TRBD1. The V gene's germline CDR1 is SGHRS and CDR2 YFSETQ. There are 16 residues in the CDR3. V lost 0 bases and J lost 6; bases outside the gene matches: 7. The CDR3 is CASSLAGTGRGNEQFF. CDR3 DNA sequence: TGCGCCAGCAGCTTGGCAGGGACAGGGAGGGGCAATGAGCAGTTCTTC.

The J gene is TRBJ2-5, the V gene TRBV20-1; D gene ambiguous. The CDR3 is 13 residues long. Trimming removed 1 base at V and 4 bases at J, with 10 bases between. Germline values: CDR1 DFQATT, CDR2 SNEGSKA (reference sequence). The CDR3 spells CSARGTVGETQYF. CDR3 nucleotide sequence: TGCAGTGCTAGAGGGACGGTGGGAGAGACCCAGTACTTC.

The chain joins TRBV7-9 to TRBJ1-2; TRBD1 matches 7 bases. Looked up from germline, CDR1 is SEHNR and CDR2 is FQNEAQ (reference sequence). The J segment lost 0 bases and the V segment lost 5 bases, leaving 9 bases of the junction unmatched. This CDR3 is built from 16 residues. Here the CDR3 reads CASSHQGGPANYGYTF. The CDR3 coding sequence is TGTGCCAGCAGCCATCAAGGGGGCCCCGCTAACTATGGCTACACCTTC.

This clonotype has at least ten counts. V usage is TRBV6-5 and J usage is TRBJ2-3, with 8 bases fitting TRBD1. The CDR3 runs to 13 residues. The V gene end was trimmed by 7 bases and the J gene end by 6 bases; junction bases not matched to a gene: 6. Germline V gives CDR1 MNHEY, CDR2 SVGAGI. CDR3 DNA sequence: TGTGCCAGCAATCCTAACAGGGGGGATACGCAGTATTTT. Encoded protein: CASNPNRGDTQYF.

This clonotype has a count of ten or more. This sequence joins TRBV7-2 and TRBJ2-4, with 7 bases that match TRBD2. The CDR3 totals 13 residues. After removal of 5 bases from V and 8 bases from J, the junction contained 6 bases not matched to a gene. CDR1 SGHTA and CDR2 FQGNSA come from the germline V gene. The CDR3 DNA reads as TGTGCCAGCAGCAGAGCGGGGCCGGACATTCAGTACTTC. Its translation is CASSRAGPDIQYF.

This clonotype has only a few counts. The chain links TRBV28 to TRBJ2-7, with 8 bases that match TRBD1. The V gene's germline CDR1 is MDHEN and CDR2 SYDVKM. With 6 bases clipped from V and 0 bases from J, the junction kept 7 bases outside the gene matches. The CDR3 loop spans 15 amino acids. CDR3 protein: CASRGQVRSSYEQYF. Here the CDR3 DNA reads TGTGCCAGCAGGGGACAGGTCAGGAGCTCCTACGAGCAGTACTTC.

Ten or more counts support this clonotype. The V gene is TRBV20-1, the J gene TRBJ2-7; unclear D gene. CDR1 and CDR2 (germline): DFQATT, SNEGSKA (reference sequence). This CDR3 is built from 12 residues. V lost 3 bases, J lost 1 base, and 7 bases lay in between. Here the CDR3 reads CSASGGSYEQYF. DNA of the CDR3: TGCAGTGCTAGTGGCGGATCCTACGAGCAGTACTTC.

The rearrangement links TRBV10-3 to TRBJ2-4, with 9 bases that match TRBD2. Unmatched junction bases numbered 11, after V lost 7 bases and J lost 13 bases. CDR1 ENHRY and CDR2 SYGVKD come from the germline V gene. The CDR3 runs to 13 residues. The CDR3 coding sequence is TGTGCCATCAAACTGCGGGGGGGCCGAGAGCAGTACTTC. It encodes CAIKLRGGREQYF.

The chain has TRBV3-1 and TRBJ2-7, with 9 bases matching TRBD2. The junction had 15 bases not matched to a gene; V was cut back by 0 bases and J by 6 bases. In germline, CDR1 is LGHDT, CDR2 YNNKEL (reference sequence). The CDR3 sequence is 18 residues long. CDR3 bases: TGTGCCAGCAGCCAAGAGGGATTGATGGCGGGAGGGGGAGGCGAGCAGTACTTC. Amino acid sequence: CASSQEGLMAGGGGEQYF.

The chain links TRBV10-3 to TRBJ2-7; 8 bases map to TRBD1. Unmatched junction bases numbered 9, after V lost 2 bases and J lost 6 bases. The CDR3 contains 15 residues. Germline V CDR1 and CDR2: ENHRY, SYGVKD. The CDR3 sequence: CAISEARQGTGEQYF. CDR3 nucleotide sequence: TGTGCCATCAGTGAGGCTAGACAGGGGACGGGCGAGCAGTACTTC.

This CDR3 is CSARDQRGSSYNEQFF. CDR3 DNA sequence: TGCAGTGCTAGAGACCAGCGGGGGAGCTCCTACAATGAGCAGTTCTTC. V and J are TRBV20-1 and TRBJ2-1, with 8 bases aligning to TRBD2. Germline V gene data show CDR1 as DFQATT and CDR2 as SNEGSKA (reference sequence). This CDR3 region has 16 residues. Unmatched junction bases numbered 4, after V lost 0 bases and J lost 0 bases.